This T cell receptor beta chain derives from a study of blood T cell repertoires in COVID-19. Turning to the study itself: COVID-19 samples, acute and convalescent, were from the United States, Italy and Spain. T cells, B-cell-depleted T cells, or PBMCs provided the cDNA or gDNA that served as material.

This clone was seen just once. Seattle researchers signed up patients amid active infection and tracked them longitudinally. Germline V gene sequence: CDR1 SGHTA, CDR2 FQGNSA. V was shortened by 5 bases and J by 6 bases, with 18 bases between the two germline ends. CDR3 length: 15 amino acids. As handled by the study authors: Reference gene primer amplification gave estimated nucleated cell counts. Clones were read by immunoSEQ multiplex PCR, and TCRdb kept only the in-frame ones, dropping some. V and J calls and clone size are those listed in that table; D and trimming were worked out from the DNA. The repertoire includes 250,000 or so clones, roughly 89% of them detected once, and 2.1% sits in the top ten.

Sequenced material: peripheral blood. This chain joins TRBV7-2 and TRBJ2-3; TRBD1 might be the D (5 bases). The sequence came from a woman in her sixties or seventies with COVID-19, enrolled during active disease. CDR3: CASSAAQGVADTQYF. Written as DNA, the CDR3 is TGTGCCAGCAGCGCAGCCCAGGGTGTGGCCGATACGCAGTATTTT. Combining the CDR3 with reference TRBV7-2 and TRBJ2-3 gives the whole variable domain GAGVSQSPSNKVTEKGKDVELRCDPISGHTALYWYRQSLGQGLEFLIYFQGNSAPDKSGLPSDRFSAERTGGSVSTLTIQRTQQEDSAVYLCASSAAQGVADTQYFGPGTRLTVL.